Listed below are T cell receptor beta chains from one sample, sequenced in a study of human T cells and chemical hapten exposure. MiXCR, run by TCRdb on the RACE reads, gives a single entry per CDR3 protein. The sample has 270,000 or so distinct CDR3 sequences; roughly 7.7% are singletons. The source material was whole blood, sampled in connection with sensitization to the hapten diphenylcyclopropenone (DPC). The receptors stem from a man between 18 and 35 years old with alopecia areata. Some clones in this sample may be carry-over from other donors' samples. Each CDR3 is given with its conserved first and last residue. D genes are given only for firm matches. Expanded clones get a size class; other rows say once, few or many, or leave the size out.

clone size: -
J gene: TRBJ2-7
CDR3 length: 11
D gene: -
V gene: TRBV6-6
CDR3 DNA: TGTGCCTCCCGGACTGATTACGAGCAGTACTTC
CDR3 protein: CASRTDYEQYF

clone size: few
J gene: TRBJ2-2
CDR3 length: 15
D gene: TRBD1
V gene: TRBV10-3
CDR3 DNA: TGTGCCACGGGACCGGGACAGGAGGTCACCGGGGAGCTGTTTTTT
CDR3 protein: CATGPGQEVTGELFF

clone size: -
J gene: TRBJ2-2
CDR3 length: 12
D gene: -
V gene: TRBV7-2
CDR3 DNA: TGTGCCAGCAGCTGGTCGGCCGGGGAGCTGTTTTTT
CDR3 protein: CASSWSAGELFF

clone size: -
J gene: TRBJ2-1
CDR3 length: 12
D gene: -
V gene: TRBV3-1
CDR3 DNA: TGTGCCAGCAGCCAAGATGCGGATGAGCAGTTCTTC
CDR3 protein: CASSQDADEQFF

clone size: -
J gene: TRBJ1-1
CDR3 length: 15
D gene: -
V gene: TRBV7-2
CDR3 DNA: TGTGCCAGCAGCCCTCAGGGGAACCGGAACACTGAAGCTTTCTTT
CDR3 protein: CASSPQGNRNTEAFF

clone size: few
J gene: TRBJ1-1
CDR3 length: 17
D gene: TRBD1
V gene: TRBV12-3/TRBV12-4
CDR3 DNA: TGTGCCAGCAGAGCGGACAGGGTAATTGCTTTAAACACTGAAGCTTTCTTT
CDR3 protein: CASRADRVIALNTEAFF

clone size: -
J gene: TRBJ2-4
CDR3 length: 13
D gene: -
V gene: TRBV7-8
CDR3 DNA: TGTGCCAGCAGCATACCCGGGACACAGATTCAGTACTTC
CDR3 protein: CASSIPGTQIQYF

clone size: many
J gene: TRBJ1-4
CDR3 length: 17
D gene: TRBD1
V gene: TRBV6-6
CDR3 DNA: TGTGCCAGCAGTCACACAGGGACAGGACTGGGCTCTGAAAAACTGTTTTTT
CDR3 protein: CASSHTGTGLGSEKLFF

clone size: -
J gene: TRBJ1-6
CDR3 length: 15
D gene: TRBD1
V gene: TRBV5-1
CDR3 DNA: TGCGCCAGCAGCTTGGGGACAGGGGGTAATTCACCCCTCCACTTT
CDR3 protein: CASSLGTGGNSPLHF

clone size: many
J gene: TRBJ1-5
CDR3 length: 13
D gene: -
V gene: TRBV4-1
CDR3 DNA: TGCGCCAGCAGCCATTCGGCCTATCAGCCCCAGCATTTT
CDR3 protein: CASSHSAYQPQHF

clone size: few
J gene: TRBJ1-2
CDR3 length: 13
D gene: -
V gene: TRBV29-1
CDR3 DNA: TGCAGCGTTGAAGATTCGGAAGACTATGGCTACACCTTC
CDR3 protein: CSVEDSEDYGYTF

clone size: few
J gene: TRBJ1-2
CDR3 length: 15
D gene: TRBD1
V gene: TRBV7-2
CDR3 DNA: TGTGCCAGCAGCTTAAACAGGGGGCCCCCCTATGGCTACACCTTC
CDR3 protein: CASSLNRGPPYGYTF

clone size: -
J gene: TRBJ1-5
CDR3 length: 12
D gene: -
V gene: TRBV3-1
CDR3 DNA: TGTGCCAGCAGCCAAGGCCCGCAGCCCCAGCATTTT
CDR3 protein: CASSQGPQPQHF

clone size: -
J gene: TRBJ2-3
CDR3 length: 13
D gene: -
V gene: TRBV9
CDR3 DNA: TGTGCCAGCACTCAGGGGAACACAGATACGCAGTATTTT
CDR3 protein: CASTQGNTDTQYF

clone size: few
J gene: TRBJ2-1
CDR3 length: 13
D gene: TRBD1
V gene: TRBV6-2/TRBV6-3
CDR3 DNA: TGTGCCAGCAGCTACGGGACAGCAAATGAGCAGTTCTTC
CDR3 protein: CASSYGTANEQFF

clone size: -
J gene: TRBJ1-6
CDR3 length: 12
D gene: -
V gene: TRBV28
CDR3 DNA: TGTGCCAGCAAGGGGTATAATTCACCCCTCCACTTT
CDR3 protein: CASKGYNSPLHF

clone size: -
J gene: TRBJ1-2
CDR3 length: 15
D gene: -
V gene: TRBV5-5
CDR3 DNA: TGTGCCAGCAGCTTTTTACCAGGGGCGTTCTATGGCTACACCTTC
CDR3 protein: CASSFLPGAFYGYTF

clone size: few
J gene: TRBJ2-5
CDR3 length: 12
D gene: -
V gene: TRBV29-1
CDR3 DNA: TGCAGCGTTGTAAAGGAACAAGAGACCCAGTACTTC
CDR3 protein: CSVVKEQETQYF

clone size: few
J gene: TRBJ1-4
CDR3 length: 16
D gene: -
V gene: TRBV6-6
CDR3 DNA: TGTGCCAGCAGCTCCCGTGAAGGGAAAGAATTGGGGAGACTGTTTTTT
CDR3 protein: CASSSREGKELGRLFF

clone size: many
J gene: TRBJ1-5
CDR3 length: 15
D gene: -
V gene: TRBV11-2
CDR3 DNA: TGTGCCAGCAGCTCAGTAACAGGGAGCAATCAGCCCCAGCATTTT
CDR3 protein: CASSSVTGSNQPQHF

clone size: few
J gene: TRBJ1-3
CDR3 length: 12
D gene: -
V gene: TRBV10-3
CDR3 DNA: TGTGCCATCAGTGAGTCAGGAAACACCATATATTTT
CDR3 protein: CAISESGNTIYF

clone size: few
J gene: TRBJ2-3
CDR3 length: 12
D gene: -
V gene: TRBV27
CDR3 DNA: TGTGCCAGCAGTGCGACTGTAGGGGCCGAGTATTTT
CDR3 protein: CASSATVGAEYF

clone size: -
J gene: TRBJ2-7
CDR3 length: 11
D gene: -
V gene: TRBV29-1
CDR3 DNA: TGCAGCGTTGAGAGTCGATACGAGCAGTACTTC
CDR3 protein: CSVESRYEQYF

clone size: few
J gene: TRBJ1-5
CDR3 length: 15
D gene: -
V gene: TRBV6-6
CDR3 DNA: TGTGCCAGCAGTACGGCGGGGGCCCCCAATCAGCCCCAGCATTTT
CDR3 protein: CASSTAGAPNQPQHF

clone size: -
J gene: TRBJ2-1
CDR3 length: 15
D gene: TRBD2
V gene: TRBV5-8
CDR3 DNA: TGTGCCGGAAGACGTCTAGCGGGCATAAACAATGAGCAGTTCTTC
CDR3 protein: CAGRRLAGINNEQFF

clone size: few
J gene: TRBJ2-1
CDR3 length: 14
D gene: -
V gene: TRBV7-2
CDR3 DNA: TGTGCCAGCAGCTTAACCGCAGGGGCGGGTGAGCAGTTCTTC
CDR3 protein: CASSLTAGAGEQFF

clone size: -
J gene: TRBJ1-3
CDR3 length: 13
D gene: -
V gene: TRBV25-1
CDR3 DNA: TGTGCCAGCAGTGTACGCTCTGGAAACACCATATATTTT
CDR3 protein: CASSVRSGNTIYF

clone size: -
J gene: TRBJ2-4
CDR3 length: 12
D gene: -
V gene: TRBV2
CDR3 DNA: TGTGCCAGCGGACCGAATTTAAACATTCAGTACTTC
CDR3 protein: CASGPNLNIQYF

clone size: many
J gene: TRBJ1-1
CDR3 length: 14
D gene: -
V gene: TRBV10-3
CDR3 DNA: TGTGCCATCAGTGGCGGACAGACGAACACTGAAGCTTTCTTT
CDR3 protein: CAISGGQTNTEAFF

clone size: -
J gene: TRBJ2-3
CDR3 length: 14
D gene: -
V gene: TRBV10-2
CDR3 DNA: TGCGCCAGCAGTGACAGGGGGGACCGGGATACGCAGTATTTT
CDR3 protein: CASSDRGDRDTQYF

clone size: many
J gene: TRBJ1-1
CDR3 length: 15
D gene: -
V gene: TRBV11-2
CDR3 DNA: TGTGCCAGCAGCTTGTGGGCAGGACCGAACACTGAAGCTTTCTTT
CDR3 protein: CASSLWAGPNTEAFF

clone size: few
J gene: TRBJ2-3
CDR3 length: 15
D gene: TRBD2
V gene: TRBV6-5
CDR3 DNA: TGTGCCAGCAGCGGACTAGCGGTTAGCACAGATACGCAGTATTTT
CDR3 protein: CASSGLAVSTDTQYF

clone size: few
J gene: TRBJ1-2
CDR3 length: 14
D gene: -
V gene: TRBV10-3
CDR3 DNA: TGTGCCATCAGTGACGATCGGAGCGTCTATGGCTACACCTTC
CDR3 protein: CAISDDRSVYGYTF

clone size: many
J gene: TRBJ2-3
CDR3 length: 11
D gene: -
V gene: TRBV12-3/TRBV12-4
CDR3 DNA: TGTGCCAGCCGTTTTAGGGATACGCAGTATTTT
CDR3 protein: CASRFRDTQYF

clone size: -
J gene: TRBJ1-6
CDR3 length: 14
D gene: -
V gene: TRBV20-1
CDR3 DNA: TGCAGTGCTAGTTTCGGGACGGTGAATTCACCCCTCCACTTT
CDR3 protein: CSASFGTVNSPLHF

clone size: few
J gene: TRBJ1-4
CDR3 length: 18
D gene: TRBD1
V gene: TRBV24-1
CDR3 DNA: TGTGCCACCAGTGACGGGACAGGGCTCCCTGGCTCCTATGAAAAACTGTTTTTT
CDR3 protein: CATSDGTGLPGSYEKLFF

clone size: few
J gene: TRBJ1-5
CDR3 length: 15
D gene: -
V gene: TRBV6-2/TRBV6-3
CDR3 DNA: TGTGCCAGCCGCGACTGGGAGGTTGGCAATCAGCCCCAGCATTTT
CDR3 protein: CASRDWEVGNQPQHF

clone size: many
J gene: TRBJ2-5
CDR3 length: 14
D gene: -
V gene: TRBV11-2
CDR3 DNA: TGTGCCAGCAGCTTGGTTCAGGACCAAGAGACCCAGTACTTC
CDR3 protein: CASSLVQDQETQYF

clone size: many
J gene: TRBJ2-3
CDR3 length: 15
D gene: -
V gene: TRBV5-1
CDR3 DNA: TGCGCCAGCAGCTTGGAAGGCGGTAGCACAGATACGCAGTATTTT
CDR3 protein: CASSLEGGSTDTQYF

clone size: few
J gene: TRBJ1-5
CDR3 length: 15
D gene: TRBD1
V gene: TRBV6-5
CDR3 DNA: TGTGCCAGCAGCAAGGGACAGGGCAACAATCAGCCCCAGCATTTT
CDR3 protein: CASSKGQGNNQPQHF

clone size: -
J gene: TRBJ1-2
CDR3 length: 11
D gene: -
V gene: TRBV6-2/TRBV6-3
CDR3 DNA: TGTGCCAGCAGTTACGGCTATGGCTACACCTTC
CDR3 protein: CASSYGYGYTF

clone size: few
J gene: TRBJ2-5
CDR3 length: 13
D gene: -
V gene: TRBV29-1
CDR3 DNA: TGCAGCGTTCGCAGGGGCGGGCAAGAGACCCAGTACTTC
CDR3 protein: CSVRRGGQETQYF

clone size: -
J gene: TRBJ2-3
CDR3 length: 16
D gene: TRBD2
V gene: TRBV28
CDR3 DNA: TGTGCCAGCAGCGGACTAGCGGACCCCCAGGCAGATACGCAGTATTTT
CDR3 protein: CASSGLADPQADTQYF

clone size: few
J gene: TRBJ1-1
CDR3 length: 15
D gene: -
V gene: TRBV5-1
CDR3 DNA: TGCGCCAGCAGCTTGTTATGGGGGGCGGACACTGAAGCTTTCTTT
CDR3 protein: CASSLLWGADTEAFF

clone size: many
J gene: TRBJ1-4
CDR3 length: 13
D gene: -
V gene: TRBV12-3/TRBV12-4
CDR3 DNA: TGTGCCAGCAGTTTTTGGGGACTCGAAAAACTGTTTTTT
CDR3 protein: CASSFWGLEKLFF

clone size: many
J gene: TRBJ2-2
CDR3 length: 15
D gene: -
V gene: TRBV7-9
CDR3 DNA: TGTGCCAGCAGCTTACACAGGGAGTACACCGGGGAGCTGTTTTTT
CDR3 protein: CASSLHREYTGELFF

clone size: -
J gene: TRBJ2-1
CDR3 length: 12
D gene: -
V gene: TRBV7-9
CDR3 DNA: TGTGCCAGCAGCCAGGACTGGAGTGAGCAGTTCTTC
CDR3 protein: CASSQDWSEQFF

clone size: -
J gene: TRBJ1-6
CDR3 length: 18
D gene: -
V gene: TRBV9
CDR3 DNA: TGTGCCAGCAGCGTAGACCCATACCCGACGGGGGGTCATTCACCCCTCCACTTT
CDR3 protein: CASSVDPYPTGGHSPLHF

clone size: -
J gene: TRBJ1-2
CDR3 length: 15
D gene: TRBD1
V gene: TRBV7-6
CDR3 DNA: TGTGCCAGCAGCTTGGGACAGGGGGCGGACTATGGCTACACCTTC
CDR3 protein: CASSLGQGADYGYTF

clone size: few
J gene: TRBJ1-6
CDR3 length: 16
D gene: -
V gene: TRBV6-5
CDR3 DNA: TGTGCCAGCAGTTTTGACAGGAGCTCCTATAATTCACCCCTCCACTTT
CDR3 protein: CASSFDRSSYNSPLHF

clone size: few
J gene: TRBJ1-3
CDR3 length: 16
D gene: -
V gene: TRBV7-9
CDR3 DNA: TGTGCCAGCAGCCCCAAGCTACTACTCTCTGGAAACACCATATATTTT
CDR3 protein: CASSPKLLLSGNTIYF

clone size: -
J gene: TRBJ2-7
CDR3 length: 13
D gene: -
V gene: TRBV20-1
CDR3 DNA: TGCAGTGCTAGAGATTCAGCTCCCGACGAGCAGTACTTC
CDR3 protein: CSARDSAPDEQYF

clone size: -
J gene: TRBJ2-2
CDR3 length: 13
D gene: TRBD1
V gene: TRBV29-1
CDR3 DNA: TGCAGCGGAGGGACAGGGGAGGACGGGGAGCTGTTTTTT
CDR3 protein: CSGGTGEDGELFF